This T cell receptor (beta chain) was sequenced during a study of cytomegalovirus exposure and HLA in healthy donors. On the study more broadly: Most genotyped donors, 65% to 90% of 300 to 400, had Caucasian-associated genetic ancestry.

Study-wide findings and caveats: Several top significant clusters appeared, in a later analysis, to be linked to common viral pathogens. Most TCR sequences proved rare, with some public TCRs found in many donors.

This clone was detected a few times. Its antigen is not known. The PCR ran on 60 Vbeta and 13 Jbeta primers. This table comes from immunoSEQ multiplex PCR, and its TCRdb copy is limited to in-frame clones, with some not included. The table has over 110,000 clones, around 82% seen once; the top ten hold 5% to 8%. Donors in the study were healthy people who gave bone marrow. The sequence was collected from a woman aged 40 to 55 in good health and CMV-seropositive. Sequencing input: PBMCs.

CDR3 residues: CATRVTGLSYNEQFF. The CDR3 coding sequence is TGTGCCACTCGCGTAACAGGGCTATCCTACAATGAGCAGTTCTTC. The chain joins TRBV19 to TRBJ2-1; possible D gene TRBD1, 6 bases. The germline V and J ends were trimmed by 10 bases and 1 base, with 17 bases remaining between them. The V gene's germline CDR1 is LNHDA and CDR2 SQIVND (reference sequence). The CDR3 spans 15 residues.